A single sample gave rise to the 13 T cell receptor beta chains below, sequenced in a study of CD8 T cells in ankylosing spondylitis (dated by TCRdb to 2015 to 2018). Receptor libraries were prepared by 5' RACE. Sequencing used an Illumina HiSeq 2500. TCRdb reprocessed the public reads (quality trimming at Q25 with fastp, clone calling with MiXCR) and kept in-frame beta chains. Rows are combined by CDR3 protein, so each entry shows the most common genes and DNA. The sample contains about 100,000 distinct CDR3 sequences, about 8% of them found a single time. The biggest ten clones account for approximately 9.9% of the sample. Sequencing input: blood, either unsorted or a sorted T cell fraction (not recorded which). These receptors all stem from a male donor with ankylosing spondylitis or in good health (not recorded which).

This clonotype was counted ten times or more. This chain links TRBV20-1 with TRBJ2-3; 8 bases fit TRBD2. CDR3 length equals 15 residues. J lost 2 bases, V lost 3 bases, and 7 bases had no gene match. CDR1 is DFQATT, CDR2 SNEGSKA, per germline (reference sequence). This CDR3 reads CSASAAGGDTDTQYF. In DNA form, the CDR3 reads TGCAGTGCTAGCGCTGCGGGGGGAGACACAGATACGCAGTATTTT.

The CDR3 protein is CASSSTAQETQYF. In DNA form, the CDR3 reads TGTGCCAGTAGTTCGACCGCCCAAGAGACCCAGTACTTC. V usage is TRBV19 and J usage is TRBJ2-5; no reliable D call. V dropped 5 bases and J dropped 1 base, with 8 bases sitting between them. The CDR3 is 13 amino acids. From germline, CDR1 is LNHDA and CDR2 SQIVND (reference sequence).

This clonotype was counted at least ten times. The V gene is TRBV18, the J gene TRBJ2-1; no definite D call. This CDR3 contains 14 residues. V lost 0 bases to trimming and J lost 2 bases, with 5 bases between them. CDR1 is KGHSH and CDR2 is LQKENI in the germline V gene. As DNA, the CDR3 is TGTGCCAGCTCACCACCTTTGGCCTACAATGAGCAGTTCTTC. It yields the protein CASSPPLAYNEQFF.

V gene TRBV7-2 combines with J gene TRBJ1-2; D remains ambiguous. The length of the CDR3 is 15 residues. The ends were cut back, 1 base at V and 5 bases at J, with 14 bases in the middle. CDR1 is SGHTA, CDR2 FQGNSA, per germline. The CDR3: CTSSLDVGGLYGYTF. In DNA form, the CDR3 reads TGTACCAGCAGCTTAGACGTGGGAGGCCTTTATGGCTACACCTTC.

Comment on this clonotype: One base away lies a much larger clone, so this may be a sequencing read error. This chain uses TRBV6-1 with TRBJ2-6; D perhaps matches TRBD2 (5 bases). This CDR3 contains 15 residues. Germline CDR1 is MNHNS and CDR2 is SASEGT. CDR3 sequence: CVSSLGISGANVLTF. The CDR3 DNA reads as TGTGTCAGCAGTCTCGGGATCTCTGGGGCCAACGTCCTGACTTTC.

The chain has TRBV20-1 and TRBJ2-3; 8 bases match TRBD1. The germline V gene has CDR1 DFQATT and CDR2 SNEGSKA (reference sequence). V lost 1 base and J lost 4; bases outside the gene matches: 10. The CDR3 sequence is 16 residues long. CDR3 amino acids: CSARALQGEKADTQYF. Written as DNA, the CDR3 is TGCAGTGCTAGAGCCCTACAGGGGGAAAAAGCAGATACGCAGTATTTT.

There are many counts of this clonotype. This sequence joins TRBV11-2 and TRBJ2-1, with no clear D. This CDR3 spans 16 amino acids. Looked up from germline, CDR1 is SGHAT and CDR2 is FQNNGV. V shed 0 bases and J shed 0 bases, with 9 bases lying between them. CDR3 bases: TGTGCCAGCAGCTTAGATTCAGTTAGCTCCTACAATGAGCAGTTCTTC. This encodes CASSLDSVSSYNEQFF.

The V gene is TRBV7-8, the J gene TRBJ2-5, with a possible D match to TRBD2 (5 bases). Trimming stripped 1 base from V and 0 bases from J, with 9 bases between. Germline CDR1 SGHVS, CDR2 FQNEAQ. The CDR3 has 15 amino acids. The CDR3 loop reads CASSLDWGDQETQYF. The CDR3 region has the DNA TGTGCCAGCAGCTTAGATTGGGGAGACCAAGAGACCCAGTACTTC.

There are a few counts of this clonotype. One junction end disagrees with the germline gene, perhaps due to a read error. The chain employs TRBV20-1 and TRBJ2-1; D unclear. The CDR3 has 12 residues. Germline loops: CDR1 DFQATT, CDR2 SNEGSKA (reference sequence). For the CDR3, the DNA is TGCAGTGCCGGTACCCCCTACAGTGAGCAGTTCTTC. Residues: CSAGTPYSEQFF.

This clonotype was observed many times. This chain joins TRBV4-3 and TRBJ2-7; 10 bases match TRBD1. Looked up from germline, CDR1 is LGHNA and CDR2 is YSLEER. The CDR3 is 14 residues long. Trimming removed 5 bases from V and 4 bases from J; junction bases left unmatched: 5. The CDR3 nucleotides read TGCGCCAGCAGCGCGGGACAGGGGTTTTACGAGCAGTACTTC. It is translated as CASSAGQGFYEQYF.

Only a few counts were recorded for this clonotype. The rearrangement joins TRBV7-6 to TRBJ2-1; weak D call: TRBD2 (6 bases). From germline, CDR1 is SGHVS and CDR2 FNYEAQ. V lost 5 bases to trimming and J lost 8 bases, with 22 bases between them. The CDR3 has 16 residues. CDR3 nucleotides: TGTGCCAGCAGCCCCTCCGGGACTCCGGGGATGGATGAGCAGTTCTTC. Protein: CASSPSGTPGMDEQFF. Filled out from reference TRBV7-6 and TRBJ2-1, the complete variable domain reads GAGVSQSPRYKVTKRGQDVALRCDPISGHVSLYWYRQALGQGPEFLTYFNYEAQQDKSGLPNDRFSAERPEGSISTLTIQRTEQRDSAMYRCASSPSGTPGMDEQFFGPGTRLTVL.

The chain uses TRBV7-9 and TRBJ1-5; no clear D. Germline V CDR1 and CDR2: SEHNR, FQNEAQ (reference sequence). V gave up 2 bases and J gave up 9 bases, with 11 bases separating them. The CDR3 loop spans 13 amino acids. CDR3 in DNA: TGTGCCAGCAGCTTATGGGAATCGGGGCCCCAGCATTTT. As protein: CASSLWESGPQHF.

This clonotype came up a few times. The chain couples TRBV5-1 to TRBJ2-1; D is ambiguous. The CDR3 runs 15 residues. Germline V gene lookup returns CDR1 SGHRS and CDR2 YFSETQ. Trimming shortened V by 0 bases and J by 3 bases, and 10 bases separated the two germline ends. The CDR3 is CASSLEVSIYNEQFF. The CDR3 nucleotides read TGCGCCAGCAGCTTGGAGGTTAGTATCTACAATGAGCAGTTCTTC.